This T cell receptor beta chain was retrieved from a study of vaccination effects on CD4 cells after COVID-19. TCRdb keeps only in-frame clones here, not all; method: immunoSEQ multiplex PCR. The sample has about 24,000 clones, around four fifths seen once. For this clone: Antigen: not known.

Whole-study results and caveats: Both infection-induced and vaccine-induced clones contracted markedly at late post-vaccination timepoints. Missing from the study were early post-infection timepoints, and its convalescent patients were few.

Viral peptide pool expansion of antigen-specific CD4+ T cells preceded sequencing in the ViraFEST assay. The culture ran for approximately 10 days, and then CD4+ T cells were isolated. Each participant was administered two doses of either the BNT162b2 or the mRNA-1273 vaccine. According to the study, vaccine recipients showed no prior SARS-CoV-2 infection and negative nucleocapsid antibodies. With about 9.8 ug/ml peptides and about 9.7 IU/ml IL-2, a few million PBMC per well were cultured. J was trimmed by 9 bases and V by 4 bases; bases with no gene match: 14. CDR3 length: 16 amino acids. CDR1 SGHDN and CDR2 FVKESK come from the germline V gene.

The origin of this receptor is a human donor who received a COVID-19 vaccine. Sequencing used CD4+ T cells from PBMCs cultured with SARS-CoV-2 spike peptides, obtained after COVID-19 vaccination. The chain uses TRBV14 and TRBJ2-1; 8 positions agree with TRBD2. The CDR3: CASSLRGEGLVREQFF. In DNA form, the CDR3 reads TGTGCCAGCAGCCTCAGGGGTGAGGGACTAGTGCGTGAGCAGTTCTTC. Together with reference TRBV14 and TRBJ2-1, the CDR3 gives the full variable domain: EAGVTQFPSHSVIEKGQTVTLRCDPISGHDNLYWYRRVMGKEIKFLLHFVKESKQDESGMPNNRFLAERTGGTYSTLKVQPAELEDSGVYFCASSLRGEGLVREQFFGPGTRLTVL.